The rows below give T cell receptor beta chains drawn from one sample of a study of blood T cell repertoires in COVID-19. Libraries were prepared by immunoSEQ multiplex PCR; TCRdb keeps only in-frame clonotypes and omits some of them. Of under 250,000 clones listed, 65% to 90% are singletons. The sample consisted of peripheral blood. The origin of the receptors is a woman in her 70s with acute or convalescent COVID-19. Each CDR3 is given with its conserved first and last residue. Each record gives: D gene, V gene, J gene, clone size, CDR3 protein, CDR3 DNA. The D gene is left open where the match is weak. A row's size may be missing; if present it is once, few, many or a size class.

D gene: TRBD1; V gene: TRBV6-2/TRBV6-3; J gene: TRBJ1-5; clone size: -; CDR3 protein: CASSPGTGYNQPQHF; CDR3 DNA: TGTGCCAGCAGTCCCGGGACAGGTTACAATCAGCCCCAGCATTTT
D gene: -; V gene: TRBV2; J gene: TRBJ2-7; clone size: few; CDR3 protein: CASSLRRLQSYEQYF; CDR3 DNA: TGTGCCAGCAGTCTCCGGCGGCTGCAGTCCTACGAGCAGTACTTC
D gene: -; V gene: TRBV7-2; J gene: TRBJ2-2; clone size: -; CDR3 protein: CASSLIQGSTGELFF; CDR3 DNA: TGTGCCAGCAGCTTAATTCAGGGCTCCACCGGGGAGCTGTTTTTT
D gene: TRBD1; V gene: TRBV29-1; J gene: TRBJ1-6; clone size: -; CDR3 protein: CSVASGTGGSPLHF; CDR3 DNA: TGCAGCGTTGCCTCCGGGACAGGAGGTTCACCCCTCCACTTT
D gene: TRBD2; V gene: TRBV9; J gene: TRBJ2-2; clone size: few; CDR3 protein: CASSATSGLNTGELFF; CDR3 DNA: TGTGCCAGCAGCGCGACTAGCGGTCTGAACACCGGGGAGCTGTTTTTT
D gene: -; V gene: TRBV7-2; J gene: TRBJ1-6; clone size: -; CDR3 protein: CASSPGLNSPLHF; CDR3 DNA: TGTGCCAGCAGCCCGGGACTAAATTCACCCCTCCACTTT
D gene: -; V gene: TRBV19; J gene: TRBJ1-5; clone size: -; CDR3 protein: CASSIVGGLTSQPQHF; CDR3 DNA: TGTGCCAGTAGTATAGTGGGTGGACTTACTAGTCAGCCCCAGCATTTT
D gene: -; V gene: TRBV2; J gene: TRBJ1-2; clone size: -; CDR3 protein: CASGGHNYGYTF; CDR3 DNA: TGTGCCAGCGGTGGACATAACTATGGCTACACCTTC
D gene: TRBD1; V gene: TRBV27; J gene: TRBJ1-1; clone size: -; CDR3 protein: CASSWGQLATEAFF; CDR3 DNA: TGTGCCAGCAGCTGGGGACAGCTCGCAACTGAAGCTTTCTTT
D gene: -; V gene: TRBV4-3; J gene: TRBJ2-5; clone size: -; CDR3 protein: CASSQDLAGKETQYF; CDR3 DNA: TGCGCCAGCAGCCAAGATCTTGCAGGGAAAGAGACCCAGTACTTC
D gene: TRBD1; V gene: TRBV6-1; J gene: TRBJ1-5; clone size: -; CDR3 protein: CASSAIKSQGNNQPQHF; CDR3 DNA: TGTGCCAGCAGTGCTATCAAATCACAGGGGAACAATCAGCCCCAGCATTTT
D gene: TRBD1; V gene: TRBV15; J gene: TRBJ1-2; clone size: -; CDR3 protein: CATSRDLQGGYGYTF; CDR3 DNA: TGTGCCACCAGCAGAGATCTGCAGGGGGGCTATGGCTACACCTTC
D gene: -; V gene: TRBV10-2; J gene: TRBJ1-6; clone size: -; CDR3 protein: CASSDGGTTNSPLHF; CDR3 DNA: TGCGCCAGCAGTGATGGAGGAACCACTAATTCACCCCTCCACTTT
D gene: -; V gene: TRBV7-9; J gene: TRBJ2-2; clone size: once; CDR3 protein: CASSLISRGELFF; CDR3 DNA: TGTGCCAGCAGCTTAATCTCCAGAGGGGAGCTGTTTTTT
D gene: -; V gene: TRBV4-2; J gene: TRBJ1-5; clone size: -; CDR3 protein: CASSQETSGRPQHF; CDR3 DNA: TGTGCCAGCAGCCAAGAGACGTCGGGAAGGCCCCAGCATTTT